Shown below are 29 T cell receptor beta chains from a single sample sequenced in a study of shared clonotypes between healthy human individuals. Sequencing used immunoSEQ multiplex PCR; TCRdb keeps in-frame clones, though not all of them. Found here are around 2.1 million clones, 90% to 96% of them singletons; the top ten hold less than 0.15%. Sequencing used naive CD4+ T cells sorted from blood. Sample subset: CD45RA+ positively selected. Receptors were obtained from a man aged 18 to 30 in good health.

The chain has TRBV5-1 and TRBJ1-6; D is perhaps TRBD1 (5 bases). V lost 0 bases to trimming and J lost 5 bases, with 12 bases between them. Germline CDR1 and CDR2: SGHRS and YFSETQ. The length of the CDR3 is 16 residues. The CDR3 sequence: CASSLAEGPNNSPLHF. The DNA of the CDR3 is TGCGCCAGCAGCTTGGCAGAGGGACCGAATAATTCACCCCTCCACTTT.

The chain uses TRBV28 and TRBJ2-3; 11 bases are a match to TRBD1. Germline CDR1 and CDR2: MDHEN and SYDVKM. The CDR3 extends over 14 amino acids. V shed 6 bases, J shed 7 bases, and the junction held 6 bases outside the gene matches. The CDR3 DNA sequence: TGTGCCAGCAGGGGACAGGGGGTAAAATATACGCAGTATTTT. Protein: CASRGQGVKYTQYF.

The genes are TRBV2 and TRBJ1-6; perhaps TRBD1 as D (6 bases). Germline lookup yields CDR1 SNHLY and CDR2 FYNNEI. The CDR3 runs 16 residues. Trimming cost V 3 bases and J 6 bases, with 15 bases left between them. CDR3 sequence reads: CASSEQGQKTNSPLHF. DNA for the CDR3: TGTGCCAGCAGTGAGCAAGGACAGAAGACTAATTCACCCCTCCACTTT. The variable domain in full, completed from reference TRBV2 and TRBJ1-6, reads EPEVTQTPSHQVTQMGQEVILRCVPISNHLYFYWYRQILGQKVEFLVSFYNNEISEKSEIFDDQFSVERPDGSNFTLKIRSTKLEDSAMYFCASSEQGQKTNSPLHFGNGTRLTVT.

To note about this clone: Other DNA sequences in the same sample also yield this CDR3. The V and J genes are TRBV18 and TRBJ2-7; no clear D. The germline CDR1 and CDR2 sequences are KGHSH and LQKENI. Trimming stripped 2 bases from V and 3 bases from J, with 8 bases between. The CDR3 spans 13 residues. In DNA, the CDR3 is TGTGCCAGCTCACCAGGGCCCCTCTACGAGCAGTACTTC. This codes for CASSPGPLYEQYF.

This chain links TRBV18 with TRBJ2-5; D is perhaps TRBD1 (5 bases). Trimming left V 2 bases short and J 5 bases short, with 18 bases between. CDR1 and CDR2 from the germline V gene are KGHSH and LQKENI. The CDR3 consists of 16 residues. This chain's CDR3 is CASSPTAGLNRETQYF. In DNA form, the CDR3 reads TGTGCCAGCTCACCAACTGCAGGGTTGAATCGGGAGACCCAGTACTTC.

V is TRBV10-2 and J is TRBJ2-7, with unresolved D. Trimming removed 6 bases at V and 0 bases at J, with 18 bases between. Germline V lookup: CDR1 WSHSY, CDR2 SAAADI. This CDR3 region has 16 residues. DNA for the CDR3: TGCGCCAGCAGCCCCAGCCCAGGCAGTAGCTCCTACGAGCAGTACTTC. Residues: CASSPSPGSSSYEQYF.

CDR3 bases: TGTGCCAGCAGCGGGACAGGGGATCGAGAGACCCAGTACTTC. Its translation is CASSGTGDRETQYF. V and J are TRBV2 and TRBJ2-5; the match to TRBD1 covers 10 bases. This CDR3 comprises 14 residues. CDR1 is SNHLY, CDR2 FYNNEI, per germline. V shed 6 bases and J 4 bases; nucleotides not matched to a gene: 5.

The chain links TRBV30 to TRBJ1-1; 8 bases agree with TRBD1. Looked up from germline, CDR1 is GTSNPN and CDR2 is SVGIG (reference sequence). The CDR3 is 17 amino acids. V lost 1 base, J lost 0 bases, and 10 bases stayed unmatched. CDR3 region: CAWSARGHLFMNTEAFF. The CDR3 DNA sequence: TGTGCCTGGAGTGCCAGGGGGCATCTCTTCATGAACACTGAAGCTTTCTTT. The entire variable domain, with the rest obtained from reference TRBV30 and TRBJ1-1, is as follows: SQTIHQWPATLVQPVGSPLSLECTVEGTSNPNLYWYRQAAGRGLQLLFYSVGIGQISSEVPQNLSASRPQDRQFILSSKKLLLSDSGFYLCAWSARGHLFMNTEAFFGQGTRLTVV.

This chain uses TRBV4-1 with TRBJ1-5; D perhaps matches TRBD1 (6 bases). CDR3 size: 16 residues. V lost 0 bases, J lost 1 base, and 10 bases lay in between. Per the germline V gene, CDR1 is MGHRA and CDR2 is YSYEKL. CDR3 residues: CASSQDGGPSNQPQHF. CDR3 in DNA: TGCGCCAGCAGCCAAGATGGGGGCCCGAGCAATCAGCCCCAGCATTTT.

The chain couples TRBV15 to TRBJ1-4; 8 nucleotides align to TRBD1. The CDR3 contains 17 residues. Germline CDR1 is LNHNV and CDR2 is YYDKDF (reference sequence). Trimming at V came to 0 bases and at J to 3 bases, leaving 6 bases not matched to a gene. The CDR3 region has the DNA TGTGCCACCAGCAGAGATCAGGGGGCGTTGGCTAATGAAAAACTGTTTTTT. Translated: CATSRDQGALANEKLFF.

This clone is a singleton in its sample. The chain carries TRBV25-1 and TRBJ2-2; 13 bases agree with TRBD2. The CDR3 is 17 residues long. Germline CDR1 reads MGHDK; CDR2 reads SYGVNS. The trim removed 1 base at V and 4 bases at J, leaving 3 bases unmatched. The CDR3 loop reads CASSELRTSGSTGELFF. The CDR3 DNA follows: TGTGCCAGCAGTGAATTGAGGACTAGCGGGAGCACCGGGGAGCTGTTTTTT.

The chain combines TRBV12-5 with TRBJ2-3, with a possible D match to TRBD1 (6 bases). V lost 3 bases to trimming and J lost 3 bases, with 13 bases between them. From germline, CDR1 is LGHNT and CDR2 FRNRAP. This CDR3 comprises 15 residues. The CDR3 spells CASGLGGKGTDTQYF. The CDR3 DNA reads as TGTGCTAGTGGTTTAGGGGGAAAGGGGACAGATACGCAGTATTTT.

This sequence joins TRBV27 and TRBJ2-5, with 12 nucleotides matching TRBD2. The CDR3 has 18 residues. The V segment lost 1 base and the J segment 5 bases; nucleotides outside the gene matches: 11. Germline V gene lookup returns CDR1 MNHEY and CDR2 SMNVEV (reference sequence). Here the CDR3 reads CASSLFLASGRAGETQYF. The CDR3 DNA follows: TGTGCCAGCAGTTTATTCTTGGCTAGCGGGAGGGCGGGCGAGACCCAGTACTTC.

The chain combines TRBV11-1 with TRBJ1-1; D remains unclear. The CDR3 covers 14 residues. V was shortened by 3 bases and J by 2 bases, with 10 bases between the two germline ends. The germline CDR1 and CDR2 sequences are SGHAT and FQDESV (reference sequence). The CDR3 DNA reads as TGTGCCAGCAGCTTTCTCCCAGGAAACACTGAAGCTTTCTTT. It encodes CASSFLPGNTEAFF.

The chain carries TRBV6-6 and TRBJ1-2; unclear D gene. V was cut by 7 bases and J by 3 bases, with 12 bases left in between. CDR1 is MNHNY and CDR2 is SVGAGI in the germline V gene (reference sequence). This CDR3 is built from 13 residues. The CDR3 DNA reads TGTGCCAGCACCTTCCACCCGGACTATGGCTACACCTTC. It translates to CASTFHPDYGYTF.

On this clone: The same CDR3 is also encoded by other DNA sequences in this sample. This chain joins TRBV5-4 and TRBJ2-3, with D unclear. The germline V gene encodes CDR1 SGHNT and CDR2 YYREEE (reference sequence). The CDR3 runs 12 residues. With 3 bases removed from V and 2 bases from J, the gap between germline ends came to 4 bases. CDR3 sequence (DNA): TGTGCCAGCAGCTCGAACACAGATACGCAGTATTTT. This gives the protein CASSSNTDTQYF.

V usage is TRBV11-2 and J usage is TRBJ2-6; D remains unclear. The CDR3 has 17 amino acids. Germline V gene data show CDR1 as SGHAT and CDR2 as FQNNGV. The ends were cut back, 1 base at V and 1 base at J, with 11 bases in the middle. CDR3 in DNA: TGTGCCAGCAGCTTAGTCAGTAGGAGATCTGGGGCCAACGTCCTGACTTTC. Amino acid sequence: CASSLVSRRSGANVLTF.

The gene calls are TRBV11-2 and TRBJ1-1; 12 bases align to TRBD1. V trimming: 5 bases; J trimming: 9 bases; junction bases outside the gene matches: 7. CDR1 SGHAT and CDR2 FQNNGV come from the germline V gene. The CDR3 consists of 14 residues. The CDR3 is CASSPGTGGVKAFF. For the CDR3, the DNA is TGTGCCAGCAGCCCCGGGACAGGGGGCGTAAAAGCTTTCTTT.

The gene calls are TRBV7-6 and TRBJ2-3; D not resolved. V was cut by 5 bases and J by 0 bases, with 18 bases left in between. The CDR3 is 17 residues long. The germline gives CDR1 SGHVS, CDR2 FNYEAQ. The CDR3 is CASSPFGSATSTDTQYF. The DNA for the CDR3 is TGTGCCAGCAGCCCTTTCGGCAGTGCAACTAGCACAGATACGCAGTATTTT.

The chain has TRBV6-5 and TRBJ2-7; D is unclear. The CDR3 is made up of 11 amino acids. Germline CDR1 and CDR2: MNHEY and SVGAGI. The ends were cut back, 6 bases at V and 6 bases at J, with 9 bases in the middle. The DNA of the CDR3 is TGTGCCAGCAGGGAAGGCGGCGAGCAGTACTTC. This gives the protein CASREGGEQYF.

CDR3 nucleotides: TGTGCCAGCAGTGAAGCGGGAGGGTATAGTAATGAAGAGCAGTACTTC. As protein: CASSEAGGYSNEEQYF. The chain recombines TRBV6-1 with TRBJ2-7; 7 bases line up with TRBD2. V shed 0 bases and J 7 bases; nucleotides not matched to a gene: 12. The germline V gene encodes CDR1 MNHNS and CDR2 SASEGT. CDR3 length: 16 amino acids.

This chain uses TRBV19 with TRBJ1-5, with no clear D. The V end lost 5 bases, the J end lost 7 bases, and 6 bases lay between the germline ends. This CDR3 is 11 amino acids long. Germline V CDR1 and CDR2: LNHDA, SQIVND (reference sequence). CDR3 sequence: CASSRGQPQHF. The CDR3 DNA is TGTGCCAGTAGTCGGGGACAGCCCCAGCATTTT.

The V call is TRBV27, the J call TRBJ2-5; 8 bases agree with TRBD2. V lost 2 bases to trimming and J lost 5 bases; unmatched junction nucleotides: 16. CDR3 size: 18 residues. The germline CDR1 and CDR2 sequences are MNHEY and SMNVEV (reference sequence). The CDR3 here is CASSLMGQRGPSRETQYF. In DNA form, the CDR3 reads TGTGCCAGCAGTTTAATGGGCCAGCGGGGGCCTTCCAGGGAGACCCAGTACTTC.

Worth noting for this clone: Other DNA sequences in the same sample also yield this CDR3. J is TRBJ2-3 and V is TRBV6-4, with D perhaps being TRBD1 or TRBD2 (7 bases each). Trimming removed 5 bases at V and 6 bases at J, with 12 bases between. The CDR3 loop spans 13 amino acids. CDR1 MRHNA and CDR2 SNTAGT come from the germline V gene. Here the CDR3 reads CASSLQGGDTQYF. The CDR3 DNA reads as TGTGCCAGCAGTCTTCAGGGGGGGGATACGCAGTATTTT.

This rearrangement joins TRBV4-3 to TRBJ2-1, with D unresolved. The CDR3 has 15 amino acids. V lost 0 bases and J 7 bases, leaving 13 bases between the germline ends. The germline V gene encodes CDR1 LGHNA and CDR2 YSLEER. The CDR3 region is CASSQDGKAINEQFF. CDR3 DNA: TGCGCCAGCAGCCAAGATGGCAAGGCAATTAATGAGCAGTTCTTC.

The V call is TRBV9, the J call TRBJ2-7; either TRBD1 or TRBD2 may supply D (5 bases each). Germline V gene lookup returns CDR1 SGDLS and CDR2 YYNGEE. The V gene lost 2 bases and the J gene lost 6 bases, with 12 bases spanning the gap. The CDR3 is 13 residues long. In DNA, the CDR3 is TGTGCCAGCAGCGTCCTCGCCGGGACCGAGCAGTACTTC. Encoded protein: CASSVLAGTEQYF.

The chain joins TRBV6-1 to TRBJ1-1; D gene ambiguous. The CDR3 length is 15 residues. CDR1 is MNHNS and CDR2 is SASEGT in the germline V gene. V was pared by 1 base and J by 9 bases, with 18 bases between. CDR3 region: CASSEDRRYNLQAFF. The CDR3 nucleotides read TGTGCCAGCAGTGAAGATCGGCGCTATAATCTCCAAGCTTTCTTT.

V is TRBV28 and J is TRBJ2-7, with D possibly being TRBD2 (5 bases). The CDR3 loop spans 14 amino acids. The V gene's germline CDR1 is MDHEN and CDR2 SYDVKM. V gave up 4 bases and J gave up 2 bases, with 12 bases separating them. In DNA form, the CDR3 reads TGTGCCAGCAGTTCCCTGCCGGGGACCTACGAGCAGTACTTC. It yields the protein CASSSLPGTYEQYF.

This chain joins TRBV7-6 and TRBJ2-2; D might be TRBD1 (6 bases). Per the germline V gene, CDR1 is SGHVS and CDR2 is FNYEAQ. V shed 6 bases and J shed 7 bases, with 21 bases lying between them. The CDR3 is 16 residues long. As DNA, the CDR3 is TGTGCCAGCAGTCAAACCACAGGGAGATTGGGCGGGGAGCTGTTTTTT. It translates to CASSQTTGRLGGELFF.